The next 31 T cell receptor beta chains were all read from a single sample in a study of blood T cell repertoires in COVID-19. Measured with immunoSEQ multiplex PCR; TCRdb has only the in-frame clones, and not every one. The sample holds more than 300,000 clones, roughly 90% seen once. Input material: peripheral blood. These receptors were taken from a woman aged 70-85 years with COVID-19, enrolled during active disease.

This clone was observed a single time. This chain joins TRBV24-1 and TRBJ2-6; possible D gene TRBD2, 5 bases. The V and J ends lost 3 bases and 4 bases respectively, with 12 bases between them. This CDR3 contains 16 residues. In germline, CDR1 is KGHDR, CDR2 SFDVKD. CDR3 sequence (DNA): TGTGCCACCAGTGATCCCGGAGGATCCGGGGCCAACGTCCTGACTTTC. Translation: CATSDPGGSGANVLTF.

The J gene is TRBJ1-2, the V gene TRBV30, with 8 bases fitting TRBD1. Looked up from germline, CDR1 is GTSNPN and CDR2 is SVGIG (reference sequence). V dropped 1 base and J dropped 8; count of bases not matched to a gene: 6. This CDR3 is built from 13 residues. This CDR3 reads CAWSAGGRRGYTF. As DNA, the CDR3 is TGTGCCTGGAGTGCAGGGGGCAGGAGGGGCTACACCTTC.

This chain connects TRBV5-1 to TRBJ2-3; 13 nucleotides match TRBD2. V lost 4 bases and J lost 3; bases outside the gene matches: 8. The CDR3 runs 17 residues. Germline CDR1 and CDR2: SGHRS and YFSETQ. The CDR3 sequence: CASSLLGLAGFTDTQYF. DNA of the CDR3: TGCGCCAGCAGCCTCTTGGGACTAGCGGGGTTTACAGATACGCAGTATTTT.

The gene calls are TRBV7-9 and TRBJ1-2; D is unclear. The CDR3 covers 11 residues. V lost 2 bases to trimming and J lost 6 bases, with 4 bases between them. In germline, CDR1 is SEHNR, CDR2 FQNEAQ (reference sequence). For the CDR3, the DNA is TGTGCCAGCAGCTTACAGGATGGCTACACCTTC. It encodes CASSLQDGYTF.

This clone was counted a single time. V and J are TRBV24-1 and TRBJ2-5, with 9 bases fitting TRBD2. In germline, CDR1 is KGHDR, CDR2 SFDVKD. With 6 bases clipped from V and 5 bases from J, the junction kept 6 bases outside the gene matches. This CDR3 is built from 14 residues. Here the CDR3 DNA reads TGTGCCACCAGTAGGGCTAGCGGGGAGGAGACCCAGTACTTC. Its protein is CATSRASGEETQYF.

The gene calls are TRBV5-1 and TRBJ2-1, with a weak D call TRBD2 (5 bases). Germline-derived CDR1 and CDR2 are SGHRS and YFSETQ. The CDR3 spans 15 residues. Trimming cost V 4 bases and J 2 bases, with 13 bases left between them. This CDR3 reads CASSPYSGTYNEQFF. The CDR3 DNA is TGCGCCAGCAGCCCGTACTCCGGGACCTACAATGAGCAGTTCTTC.

In its sample, this clone was seen once. The chain employs TRBV5-4 and TRBJ1-3; TRBD1 matches at 8 bases. Germline values: CDR1 SGHNT, CDR2 YYREEE (reference sequence). The trim removed 0 bases at V and 2 bases at J, leaving 1 base unmatched. The CDR3 totals 15 residues. Here the CDR3 DNA reads TGTGCCAGCAGCTTGGCGGGACAGGCTGGAAACACCATATATTTT. The encoded protein is CASSLAGQAGNTIYF.

The chain couples TRBV10-3 to TRBJ2-7; D call uncertain. This CDR3 spans 11 amino acids. Trimming left V 5 bases short and J 5 bases short, with 7 bases between. From germline, CDR1 is ENHRY and CDR2 SYGVKD. In DNA, the CDR3 is TGTGCCATCAGTCCCTTTAACGAGCAGTACTTC. Protein sequence: CAISPFNEQYF.

For this clone: The sample holds other DNA sequences that translate to the same CDR3. This rearrangement joins TRBV7-2 to TRBJ1-5; D remains ambiguous. The CDR3 runs to 13 residues. V was clipped by 4 bases and J by 0 bases, with 4 bases between them. Germline V gene data show CDR1 as SGHTA and CDR2 as FQGNSA. For the CDR3, the DNA is TGTGCCAGCAGCTCGTATAGCAATCAGCCCCAGCATTTT. Amino acid sequence: CASSSYSNQPQHF.

This chain links TRBV12-3 or TRBV12-4 with TRBJ1-2; the D is unclear. The CDR3 covers 13 residues. With 6 bases removed from V and 2 bases from J, the gap between germline ends came to 10 bases. The DNA for the CDR3 is TGTGCCAGCAGCCCAACATCGAACTATGGCTACACCTTC. This encodes CASSPTSNYGYTF.

The chain carries TRBV27 and TRBJ1-6; 8 bases match TRBD1. The CDR3 consists of 15 residues. The germline V gene encodes CDR1 MNHEY and CDR2 SMNVEV (reference sequence). V shed 6 bases and J 6 bases; nucleotides not matched to a gene: 7. DNA for the CDR3: TGTGCCAGCAGCCGCGGACAGGGAATTAATTCACCCCTCCACTTT. Protein product: CASSRGQGINSPLHF.

The chain links TRBV6-6 to TRBJ1-1; 8 bases line up with TRBD1. The CDR3 extends over 15 amino acids. Per the germline V gene, CDR1 is MNHNY and CDR2 is SVGAGI (reference sequence). The V segment lost 8 bases and the J segment 1 base; nucleotides outside the gene matches: 9. The CDR3 is CASLRDRSPNTEAFF. The CDR3 DNA reads as TGTGCCAGCCTCCGGGACAGGAGCCCGAACACTGAAGCTTTCTTT.

This chain uses TRBV6-6 with TRBJ1-2; 7 nucleotides agree with TRBD1. Unmatched junction bases numbered 8, after V lost 6 bases and J lost 4 bases. The CDR3 spans 14 residues. Germline V gene data show CDR1 as MNHNY and CDR2 as SVGAGI (reference sequence). The CDR3 DNA follows: TGTGCCAGCAGCCCCGGGACAGATATCTATGGCTACACCTTC. Translating gives CASSPGTDIYGYTF.

About this clone itself: This sample also contains other DNA sequences that code for the same CDR3. The chain combines TRBV28 with TRBJ1-1; unclear D gene. V lost 1 base and J lost 5, with 8 bases in between. The CDR3 covers 13 residues. Germline V CDR1 and CDR2: MDHEN, SYDVKM. In DNA, the CDR3 is TGTGCCAGCAGTTTATTCGGGAATACTGAAGCTTTCTTT. This codes for CASSLFGNTEAFF.

This clone was detected a few times. For the CDR3, the DNA is TGCGCCAGCAGCCCAGGGGAGGGGTCTGGAAACACCATATATTTT. It encodes CASSPGEGSGNTIYF. V is TRBV4-3 and J is TRBJ1-3, with D perhaps TRBD1 (6 bases). The CDR3 totals 15 residues. The germline CDR1 and CDR2 sequences are LGHNA and YSLEER. V was trimmed by 4 bases and J by 1 base, leaving 11 bases between them.

The genes are TRBV9 and TRBJ2-7, with a tentative D call TRBD1 (6 bases). The V gene lost 0 bases and the J gene lost 6 bases, with 10 bases spanning the gap. The CDR3 is 13 residues long. Per the germline V gene, CDR1 is SGDLS and CDR2 is YYNGEE. The CDR3 nucleotides read TGTGCCAGCAGCGTAGAGGGGGAGAGCGAGCAGTACTTC. This gives the protein CASSVEGESEQYF.

This rearrangement joins TRBV30 to TRBJ1-6; 7 nucleotides align to TRBD1. CDR1 GTSNPN and CDR2 SVGIG come from the germline V gene (reference sequence). The CDR3 totals 13 residues. V was pared by 3 bases and J by 7 bases, with 3 bases of the junction left unmatched. Here the CDR3 DNA reads TGTGCCTGGAGCAGGACAGGCAATTCACCCCTCCACTTT. It translates to CAWSRTGNSPLHF.

Details on this clone: This sample includes further DNA sequences coding for the same CDR3. The chain combines TRBV12-3 or TRBV12-4 with TRBJ1-1; D ambiguous. CDR3 size: 13 residues. The germline V and J ends were trimmed by 2 bases and 1 base, with 5 bases remaining between them. The CDR3 DNA is TGTGCCAGCAGTTTAACAGCGAACACTGAAGCTTTCTTT. This translates into CASSLTANTEAFF.

This sequence joins TRBV15 and TRBJ1-3; the D gene is possibly TRBD1 (6 bases). Germline V gene data show CDR1 as LNHNV and CDR2 as YYDKDF (reference sequence). The CDR3 covers 15 residues. Trimming cost V 3 bases and J 3 bases, with 12 bases left between them. Here the CDR3 DNA reads TGTGCCACCAGCAGCCCGGACAGACTTGGAAACACCATATATTTT. Its translation: CATSSPDRLGNTIYF.

The chain combines TRBV11-2 with TRBJ2-5; D ambiguous. V gave up 1 base and J gave up 0 bases, with 6 bases separating them. Germline-derived CDR1 and CDR2 are SGHAT and FQNNGV. CDR3 length equals 14 residues. CDR3 loop: CASSLGGNQETQYF. CDR3 DNA: TGTGCCAGCAGCTTAGGCGGCAACCAAGAGACCCAGTACTTC.

The DNA for the CDR3 is TGTGCCAGCAGCGAGAAAAGGGCGGGATGGGGCAATCAGCCCCAGCATTTT. This codes for CASSEKRAGWGNQPQHF. V usage is TRBV7-2 and J usage is TRBJ1-5; D is unresolved. The V end was cut by 5 bases, the J end by 2 bases, with 19 bases between. The CDR3 has 17 amino acids. Germline CDR1 and CDR2: SGHTA and FQGNSA.

V gene TRBV10-3 combines with J gene TRBJ2-7, with TRBD1 as a possible D gene (5 bases). V was clipped by 7 bases and J by 5 bases, with 21 bases between them. The germline CDR1 and CDR2 sequences are ENHRY and SYGVKD. This CDR3 is 15 amino acids long. Here the CDR3 DNA reads TGTGCCATCAAGTTCTCCAGGGTTCTGAAGGACGAGCAGTACTTC. Protein: CAIKFSRVLKDEQYF.

Details on this clone: One end of the junction varies from germline; a read error may be responsible. The rearrangement links TRBV2 to TRBJ1-2, with D possibly matching TRBD1 (5 bases). The CDR3 covers 12 residues. Germline V gene lookup returns CDR1 SNHLY and CDR2 FYNNEI. CDR3 loop: CASIPSLATVYF. The CDR3 DNA follows: TGTGCCAGCATTCCCAGCCTTGCGACAGTGTACTTC.

This clone was seen only once. As DNA, the CDR3 is TGTGCCAGCAGCCACCCGACAGGGCTGAACACTGAAGCTTTCTTT. Encoded protein: CASSHPTGLNTEAFF. The chain has TRBV4-2 and TRBJ1-1, with 7 bases matching TRBD1. The ends lost 3 bases at V and 0 bases at J; junction bases unmatched: 4. This CDR3 is built from 15 residues. The germline gives CDR1 LGHNA, CDR2 YNFKEQ.

The gene calls are TRBV30 and TRBJ1-6; weak D call: TRBD1 (5 bases). V was cut by 3 bases and J by 4 bases, with 10 bases left in between. The CDR3 spans 14 residues. Per the germline V gene, CDR1 is GTSNPN and CDR2 is SVGIG (reference sequence). CDR3 in amino acids: CAWRGGVYNSPLHF. CDR3 nucleotide sequence: TGTGCCTGGAGGGGGGGTGTGTATAATTCACCCCTCCACTTT.

J is TRBJ1-5 and V is TRBV24-1; 11 nucleotides line up with TRBD1. Looked up from germline, CDR1 is KGHDR and CDR2 is SFDVKD. The V segment lost 2 bases and the J segment 9 bases; nucleotides outside the gene matches: 8. This CDR3 contains 16 residues. As DNA, the CDR3 is TGTGCCACCAGTGATTCGGGACAGGGGGGGCAAGCGCCCCAGCATTTT. Amino acid sequence: CATSDSGQGGQAPQHF.

This chain's CDR3 is CASSGGGATYNEQFF. The CDR3 DNA reads TGTGCCAGCAGTGGAGGGGGGGCCACCTACAATGAGCAGTTCTTC. V and J are TRBV6-6 and TRBJ2-1, with D perhaps TRBD2 (7 bases). CDR1 is MNHNY and CDR2 is SVGAGI in the germline V gene (reference sequence). The CDR3 length is 15 residues. Trimming stripped 5 bases from V and 2 bases from J, with 13 bases between.

This clone showed up many times. The CDR3 sequence is CASSFGADTQYF. The CDR3 nucleotides are TGTGCCAGCAGTTTCGGGGCAGATACGCAGTATTTT. The J gene is TRBJ2-3, the V gene TRBV12-3 or TRBV12-4; TRBD2 is a possible D gene (5 bases). The V end lost 3 bases, the J end lost 4 bases, and 5 bases lay between the germline ends. The CDR3 is 12 residues long.

This chain joins TRBV29-1 and TRBJ2-1; 8 nucleotides agree with TRBD2. The trim removed 4 bases at V and 5 bases at J, leaving 7 bases unmatched. The CDR3 covers 14 residues. Germline CDR1 reads SQVTM; CDR2 reads ANQGSEA. The CDR3 protein is CSVAVAGTHNEQFF. CDR3 nucleotides: TGCAGCGTTGCGGTAGCGGGGACCCACAATGAGCAGTTCTTC.

V and J are TRBV4-3 and TRBJ2-7; D is perhaps TRBD2 (6 bases). Germline loops: CDR1 LGHNA, CDR2 YSLEER. The length of the CDR3 is 13 residues. Trimming removed 2 bases at V and 6 bases at J, with 11 bases between. CDR3 bases: TGCGCCAGCAGCCAACGGGACGGGGGCGAGCAGTACTTC. It codes for CASSQRDGGEQYF.

The gene calls are TRBV25-1 and TRBJ2-1; 8 bases are shared with TRBD1. CDR3 length: 17 residues. The J segment lost 5 bases and the V segment lost 3 bases, leaving 12 bases of the junction unmatched. Germline assignment: CDR1 MGHDK and CDR2 SYGVNS. The CDR3, as DNA: TGTGCCAGCAGTGACGGGACAGGCCTGCTCGGGGACAATGAGCAGTTCTTC. Protein: CASSDGTGLLGDNEQFF.